One and the same sample provided the 32 T cell receptor beta chains below, sequenced in a study of T cells after yellow fever vaccination. Using its own MiXCR run on the 5' RACE reads, TCRdb lists one record per CDR3 protein. The sample has some 160,000 distinct CDR3 sequences; over 7% are singletons. Sequenced here: CD8+ T cells sorted from PBMCs, sampled 45 days after the yellow fever booster vaccination. These receptors all come from a man younger than 35 who received the YFV17D yellow fever vaccine.

This clonotype was observed a handful of times. This chain links TRBV20-1 with TRBJ2-2; TRBD1 matches at 8 bases. In germline, CDR1 is DFQATT, CDR2 SNEGSKA (reference sequence). CDR3 size: 14 residues. J was trimmed by 7 bases and V by 6 bases; bases with no gene match: 10. The CDR3 DNA follows: TGCAGTGCAAAACTCAGGGGGCAGTACGGGGAGCTGTTTTTT. As protein: CSAKLRGQYGELFF.

This clonotype has more than one count but fewer than ten. The V call is TRBV6-2 or TRBV6-3, the J call TRBJ2-1, with D perhaps TRBD1 (5 bases). Germline CDR1 reads MNHEY; CDR2 reads SVGEGT. The CDR3 length is 14 residues. Trimming removed 0 bases from V and 8 bases from J, with 11 bases in between. CDR3 sequence (DNA): TGTGCCAGCAGTTACTCGAACAGGTTCGATGAGCAGTTCTTC. The encoded protein is CASSYSNRFDEQFF.

This clonotype was observed at least ten times. This chain joins TRBV6-2 or TRBV6-3 and TRBJ2-5; 13 bases are a match to TRBD2. CDR1 is MNHEY, CDR2 SVGEGT, per germline. The CDR3 has 17 residues. V was clipped by 7 bases and J by 1 base; unmatched bases: 9. The CDR3 DNA sequence: TGTGCCAGCACCGACCCCAGGACTAGCGGGGGCCAAGAGACCCAGTACTTC. Translating it yields CASTDPRTSGGQETQYF.

This rearrangement joins TRBV7-6 to TRBJ2-5; either TRBD1 or TRBD2 may supply D (5 bases each). From germline, CDR1 is SGHVS and CDR2 FNYEAQ. CDR3 length equals 15 residues. The V end was cut by 1 base, the J end by 3 bases, with 12 bases between. Here the CDR3 DNA reads TGTGCCAGCAGCTTAGGAACCGGGGCAGAAGAGACCCAGTACTTC. Encoded protein: CASSLGTGAEETQYF.

The sample holds a few counts of this clonotype. V and J are TRBV12-3 or TRBV12-4 and TRBJ2-1; D may be TRBD2 (6 bases). The CDR3 runs to 12 residues. V dropped 6 bases and J dropped 4 bases, with 7 bases sitting between them. CDR3 sequence (DNA): TGTGCCAGCAGGGGGGGTTACAATGAGCAGTTCTTC. This gives the protein CASRGGYNEQFF.

There are a few counts of this clonotype. The chain employs TRBV7-9 and TRBJ2-7; weak D call: TRBD2 (5 bases). Per germline, CDR1 SEHNR and CDR2 FQNEAQ (reference sequence). The CDR3 sequence is 15 residues long. The V end lost 4 bases, the J end lost 0 bases, and 13 bases lay between the germline ends. CDR3 sequence reads: CASSSQSRDSYEQYF. CDR3 nucleotide sequence: TGTGCCAGCAGCTCCCAATCCCGGGACTCCTACGAGCAGTACTTC.

Only a few counts were recorded for this clonotype. The chain combines TRBV7-9 with TRBJ2-7; D is possibly TRBD1 (5 bases). Trimming took 1 base from V and 4 from J, leaving 11 bases between them. CDR3 size: 14 residues. Germline loops: CDR1 SEHNR, CDR2 FQNEAQ (reference sequence). The CDR3 loop is CASSLGAGWYEQYV. In DNA form, the CDR3 reads TGTGCCAGCAGCTTAGGGGCAGGGTGGTACGAGCAGTACGTC.

The chain recombines TRBV4-1 with TRBJ2-1; TRBD1 might be the D (6 bases). V gave up 4 bases and J gave up 6 bases, with 10 bases separating them. Germline CDR1 reads MGHRA; CDR2 reads YSYEKL. CDR3 length: 13 amino acids. Here the CDR3 DNA reads TGCGCCAGCAGCCGTCGGACAGTCAATGAGCAGTTCTTC. Translated, it gives CASSRRTVNEQFF.

In this sample, this clonotype turned up a few times. The V call is TRBV7-9, the J call TRBJ2-3; 7 bases fit TRBD1. Germline V CDR1 and CDR2: SEHNR, FQNEAQ (reference sequence). Trimming removed 5 bases from V and 0 bases from J; junction bases left unmatched: 5. This CDR3 region has 15 residues. CDR3 in DNA: TGTGCCAGCAGCACAGGGGTAACTAGCACAGATACGCAGTATTTT. This codes for CASSTGVTSTDTQYF.

The chain combines TRBV4-1 with TRBJ1-2, with D maybe TRBD1 (5 bases). V shed 0 bases and J shed 4 bases, with 12 bases lying between them. CDR3 length: 15 residues. Looked up from germline, CDR1 is MGHRA and CDR2 is YSYEKL. The DNA for the CDR3 is TGCGCCAGCAGCCAAGACGACTGGGGCGGCTATGGCTACACCTTC. Protein product: CASSQDDWGGYGYTF.

This clonotype was observed a handful of times. This sequence joins TRBV4-3 and TRBJ1-1; a weak D match, TRBD1 (5 bases). Germline V gene lookup returns CDR1 LGHNA and CDR2 YSLEER. The ends were cut back, 6 bases at V and 3 bases at J, with 17 bases in the middle. The CDR3 sequence is 15 residues long. In DNA form, the CDR3 reads TGCGCCAGCAGGAGGGGTCGGGCTAAGGACACTGAAGCTTTCTTT. Its translation: CASRRGRAKDTEAFF.

The chain links TRBV12-5 to TRBJ2-3, with 10 bases lining up with TRBD2. The ends lost 0 bases at V and 5 bases at J; junction bases unmatched: 5. Germline lookup yields CDR1 LGHNT and CDR2 FRNRAP. CDR3 length equals 16 residues. The CDR3: CASGLVLAGALDTQYF. DNA for the CDR3: TGTGCTAGTGGTTTGGTCCTAGCGGGGGCTTTAGATACGCAGTATTTT.

V and J are TRBV11-2 and TRBJ2-1; TRBD1 matches at 9 bases. Germline lookup yields CDR1 SGHAT and CDR2 FQNNGV. The CDR3 has 15 amino acids. J gave up 12 bases and V 5 bases, and 14 bases lay outside the gene matches. CDR3 DNA: TGTGCCAGCAGCATCCGGGACAGGGTAGGGGGAGGGCAGTTCTTC. Protein: CASSIRDRVGGGQFF.

CDR3 region: CSALSRELFF. CDR3 sequence (DNA): TGCAGCGCCTTGTCGAGAGAGCTGTTTTTT. V usage is TRBV29-1 and J usage is TRBJ2-2; D is undetermined. V dropped 7 bases and J dropped 11 bases, with 11 bases sitting between them. Germline-derived CDR1 and CDR2 are SQVTM and ANQGSEA. CDR3 length: 10 amino acids.

This clonotype was seen a handful of times. The J gene is TRBJ2-1, the V gene TRBV7-2; 7 bases agree with TRBD1. Losses at the gene ends were 5 bases for V and 2 bases for J; bases not matched to a gene: 9. CDR3 length: 16 residues. CDR1 SGHTA and CDR2 FQGNSA come from the germline V gene. The CDR3 DNA reads TGTGCCAGCAGCCAGCCCGGGACAGCGGCCTACAATGAGCAGTTCTTC. Translated: CASSQPGTAAYNEQFF. Supplemented by reference TRBV7-2 and TRBJ2-1, the full variable domain reads GAGVSQSPSNKVTEKGKDVELRCDPISGHTALYWYRQSLGQGLEFLIYFQGNSAPDKSGLPSDRFSAERTGGSVSTLTIQRTQQEDSAVYLCASSQPGTAAYNEQFFGPGTRLTVL.

The chain links TRBV19 to TRBJ2-3; D is undetermined. Germline V gene data show CDR1 as LNHDA and CDR2 as SQIVND (reference sequence). The CDR3 has 14 amino acids. The germline V and J ends were trimmed by 2 bases and 2 bases, with 8 bases remaining between them. The CDR3: CASSISTLTDTQYF. The DNA of the CDR3 is TGTGCCAGTAGTATATCCACTCTCACAGATACGCAGTATTTT. The full variable domain, its missing parts supplied by reference TRBV19 and TRBJ2-3, is DGGITQSPKYLFRKEGQNVTLSCEQNLNHDAMYWYRQDPGQGLRLIYYSQIVNDFQKGDIAEGYSVSREKKESFPLTVTSAQKNPTAFYLCASSISTLTDTQYFGPGTRLTVL.

This clonotype was counted ten times or more. V usage is TRBV10-3 and J usage is TRBJ2-1; the D is unclear. The CDR3 is 15 residues long. The ends were cut back, 0 bases at V and 4 bases at J, with 10 bases in the middle. CDR1 is ENHRY, CDR2 SYGVKD, per germline. Here the CDR3 reads CAISESVVLYNEQFF. DNA of the CDR3: TGTGCCATCAGTGAGTCAGTCGTGCTGTACAATGAGCAGTTCTTC.

The chain is built from TRBV10-3 and TRBJ1-2; 9 bases line up with TRBD1. Germline trimming cut 11 bases from V and 3 bases from J; bases unmatched to any gene: 7. This CDR3 spans 13 amino acids. Germline V lookup: CDR1 ENHRY, CDR2 SYGVKD. The CDR3 DNA is TGTGCCTCCGGGACAGGGTCATACTATGGCTACACCTTC. Its protein is CASGTGSYYGYTF.

This clonotype was picked up a small number of times. The chain has TRBV19 and TRBJ1-1; D might be TRBD1 (6 bases). Trimming took off 5 bases at V and 0 bases at J, with 13 bases between the two ends. The CDR3 covers 15 residues. Germline V CDR1 and CDR2: LNHDA, SQIVND (reference sequence). CDR3 DNA sequence: TGTGCCAGTAGTCCAGGGGCAGGGCTGAACACTGAAGCTTTCTTT. Encoded protein: CASSPGAGLNTEAFF.

In its sample, this clonotype was seen a few times. The chain recombines TRBV6-5 with TRBJ1-1; D is perhaps TRBD1 (6 bases). V lost 4 bases, J lost 5 bases, and 20 bases lay in between. CDR1 and CDR2 (germline): MNHEY, SVGAGI. The CDR3 consists of 16 residues. The CDR3 is CASSLQMGAVGTEAFF. CDR3 coding DNA: TGTGCCAGCAGTTTACAGATGGGGGCAGTAGGTACTGAAGCTTTCTTT.

The V call is TRBV7-6, the J call TRBJ2-7; 10 positions match TRBD1. V gave up 5 bases and J gave up 3 bases; unmatched junction bases: 1. From germline, CDR1 is SGHVS and CDR2 FNYEAQ. This CDR3 region has 13 residues. The CDR3 is CASSRDRGYEQYF. The CDR3 nucleotides read TGTGCCAGCAGCCGGGACAGGGGCTACGAGCAGTACTTC.

This clonotype was seen more than once but under ten times. V usage is TRBV9 and J usage is TRBJ2-1; D assignment may be TRBD1 or TRBD2 (5 bases each). With 0 bases removed from V and 3 bases from J, the gap between germline ends came to 16 bases. Per the germline V gene, CDR1 is SGDLS and CDR2 is YYNGEE. The CDR3 has 17 residues. CDR3 nucleotide sequence: TGTGCCAGCAGCGTAGCTGGGGCCCTAGGGAGCTACAATGAGCAGTTCTTC. Amino acid sequence: CASSVAGALGSYNEQFF.

The genes are TRBV4-1 and TRBJ2-3, with D possibly matching TRBD2 (5 bases). CDR3 length: 16 residues. Trimming left V 0 bases short and J 6 bases short, with 16 bases between. CDR1 is MGHRA and CDR2 is YSYEKL in the germline V gene. The CDR3 loop is CASSQEARGITDTQYF. In DNA form, the CDR3 reads TGCGCCAGCAGCCAAGAAGCCCGGGGAATTACGGATACGCAGTATTTT.

The V and J genes are TRBV9 and TRBJ2-2; no clear D gene. The germline gives CDR1 SGDLS, CDR2 YYNGEE. CDR3 size: 14 residues. Trimming pared 3 bases from V and 6 bases from J, leaving 12 bases between. DNA for the CDR3: TGTGCCAGCAGCGCGTACCGGTGGCCCGGGGAGCTGTTTTTT. Its translation: CASSAYRWPGELFF.

In its sample, this clonotype was seen a few times. The chain couples TRBV12-3 or TRBV12-4 to TRBJ2-5, with D perhaps TRBD2 (5 bases). This CDR3 region has 12 residues. Trimming cost V 7 bases and J 3 bases, with 9 bases left between them. CDR3 nucleotides: TGTGCCAGCAACCCCGGGGAAGAGACCCAGTACTTC. Its translation is CASNPGEETQYF.

There are a few counts of this clonotype. As DNA, the CDR3 is TGTGCCAGCAGTGAAATCTCTCAGGTCGCTGAAGCTTTCTTT. The encoded protein is CASSEISQVAEAFF. The chain links TRBV6-1 to TRBJ1-1; D is uncertain. Per the germline V gene, CDR1 is MNHNS and CDR2 is SASEGT. V lost 2 bases to trimming and J lost 6 bases, with 13 bases between them. The CDR3 runs 14 residues.

This chain connects TRBV12-3 or TRBV12-4 to TRBJ2-5; 8 bases line up with TRBD2. V lost 7 bases and J lost 1; bases outside the gene matches: 5. CDR3 length: 14 residues. The CDR3 is CASTPGGFQETQYF. The CDR3 coding sequence is TGTGCCAGCACCCCGGGGGGGTTCCAAGAGACCCAGTACTTC.

This clonotype has just a few counts. V gene TRBV5-8 combines with J gene TRBJ2-3; possible D gene TRBD1, 5 bases. V dropped 4 bases and J dropped 6 bases, with 15 bases sitting between them. There are 14 residues in the CDR3. Germline assignment: CDR1 SGHTS and CDR2 YDEGEE. This CDR3 reads CASSKVAGQDTQYF. The CDR3, as DNA: TGTGCCAGCAGCAAGGTTGCAGGGCAGGATACGCAGTATTTT.

This clonotype has more than one count but fewer than ten. This chain links TRBV7-6 with TRBJ2-1; TRBD2 matches 11 bases. The CDR3 covers 19 residues. Trimming took 1 base from V and 0 from J; bases not matched to a gene: 8. The germline V gene has CDR1 SGHVS and CDR2 FNYEAQ. CDR3 sequence: CASSLEASGGTSSYNEQFF. CDR3 nucleotides: TGTGCCAGCAGCTTAGAGGCTAGCGGGGGGACAAGCTCCTACAATGAGCAGTTCTTC. Variable domain in full (rest from reference TRBV7-6 and TRBJ2-1): GAGVSQSPRYKVTKRGQDVALRCDPISGHVSLYWYRQALGQGPEFLTYFNYEAQQDKSGLPNDRFSAERPEGSISTLTIQRTEQRDSAMYRCASSLEASGGTSSYNEQFFGPGTRLTVL.

The chain couples TRBV5-5 to TRBJ2-2; 10 nucleotides line up with TRBD1. The length of the CDR3 is 17 residues. Germline CDR1 and CDR2: SGHKS and YYEKEE (reference sequence). J gave up 5 bases and V 3 bases, and 10 bases lay outside the gene matches. In DNA, the CDR3 is TGTGCCAGCAGCTCCCCCTGGGACAGGGGAGAGACCGGGGAGCTGTTTTTT. Translation: CASSSPWDRGETGELFF.

Ten or more counts support this clonotype. The gene calls are TRBV4-3 and TRBJ2-1; no clear D. Trimming pared 0 bases from V and 1 base from J, leaving 7 bases between. The CDR3 length is 15 residues. Germline CDR1 LGHNA, CDR2 YSLEER. CDR3 residues: CASSQDRASYNEQFF. For the CDR3, the DNA is TGCGCCAGCAGCCAAGATAGAGCATCCTACAATGAGCAGTTCTTC.

This clonotype appeared many times. The V call is TRBV27, the J call TRBJ2-2; perhaps TRBD2 as D (7 bases). Trimming took off 7 bases at V and 7 bases at J, with 28 bases between the two ends. The length of the CDR3 is 18 residues. Germline V gene lookup returns CDR1 MNHEY and CDR2 SMNVEV (reference sequence). The CDR3 is CASTTFSGTPGNYGELFF. The CDR3 nucleotides are TGTGCCAGCACCACTTTCAGCGGGACACCAGGGAATTACGGGGAGCTGTTTTTT.